These 16 T cell receptor beta chains were sequenced from one sample in a study of CD8 T cells in ankylosing spondylitis. A single record per CDR3 protein comes from TCRdb applying MiXCR to the 5' RACE reads. The sample records about 280,000 distinct CDR3 sequences, around 20% being singletons. The sample consisted of blood, either unsorted or a sorted T cell fraction (not recorded which). The receptor set was obtained from a male donor with ankylosing spondylitis or in good health (not recorded which).

V is TRBV7-3 and J is TRBJ2-3; TRBD2 matches 10 bases. The germline V gene encodes CDR1 SGHTA and CDR2 FQGTGA. CDR3 size: 15 residues. The V segment lost 3 bases and the J segment 6 bases; nucleotides outside the gene matches: 6. The CDR3 loop reads CASSFIAGGQDTQYF. In nucleotides, the CDR3 is TGTGCCAGCAGCTTTATAGCGGGAGGCCAGGATACGCAGTATTTT.

The V gene is TRBV2, the J gene TRBJ2-1; D gene unclear. V lost 2 bases, J lost 13 bases, and 15 bases lay in between. This CDR3 region has 13 residues. Germline V CDR1 and CDR2: SNHLY, FYNNEI. Written as DNA, the CDR3 is TGTGCCAGCAGTGAAATGCAGAAGGCTGCACAGTTCTTC. This encodes CASSEMQKAAQFF.

The gene calls are TRBV6-5 and TRBJ1-2; D is unclear. Germline V lookup: CDR1 MNHEY, CDR2 SVGAGI. CDR3 length equals 13 residues. V shed 0 bases and J shed 8 bases, with 10 bases lying between them. As DNA, the CDR3 is TGTGCCAGCAGTTACTCGAGCGGTGGAGGCTACACCTTC. This gives the protein CASSYSSGGGYTF.

This clonotype has just a few counts. J is TRBJ2-7 and V is TRBV12-3 or TRBV12-4; 9 bases align to TRBD1. J was trimmed by 5 bases and V by 8 bases; bases with no gene match: 10. The CDR3 sequence is 14 residues long. The DNA of the CDR3 is TGTGCCAGCTCAAGAACAGGGGGCAGGAACGAGCAGTACGTC. Protein sequence: CASSRTGGRNEQYV.

This clonotype was observed a few times. The chain uses TRBV5-4 and TRBJ1-1; D is possibly TRBD1 (5 bases). The V end lost 4 bases, the J end lost 0 bases, and 7 bases lay between the germline ends. CDR1 SGHNT and CDR2 YYREEE come from the germline V gene (reference sequence). The CDR3 spans 13 residues. The chain's CDR3 is CASSGGVNTEAFF. For the CDR3, the DNA is TGTGCCAGCAGCGGGGGAGTGAACACTGAAGCTTTCTTT.

This clonotype turned up a few times. The chain links TRBV2 to TRBJ2-5, with 10 bases that match TRBD1. With 7 bases clipped from V and 2 bases from J, the junction kept 13 bases outside the gene matches. This CDR3 has 17 amino acids. Per the germline V gene, CDR1 is SNHLY and CDR2 is FYNNEI. The CDR3 sequence is CASTLSGTGALQETQYF. DNA of the CDR3: TGTGCCAGCACCCTCTCGGGGACAGGGGCCCTTCAAGAGACCCAGTACTTC.

V usage is TRBV2 and J usage is TRBJ1-2, with D unresolved. Germline values: CDR1 SNHLY, CDR2 FYNNEI. This CDR3 has 13 residues. The ends were cut back, 2 bases at V and 1 base at J, with 5 bases in the middle. The CDR3 nucleotides are TGTGCCAGCAGTGAACTGGGTAACTATGGCTACACCTTC. The encoded protein is CASSELGNYGYTF.

The V gene is TRBV20-1, the J gene TRBJ2-1; D could derive from TRBD1 or TRBD2 (5 bases each). Germline V gives CDR1 DFQATT, CDR2 SNEGSKA (reference sequence). This CDR3 contains 14 residues. Trimming shortened V by 6 bases and J by 4 bases, and 16 bases separated the two germline ends. CDR3 region: CSAPGQENYNEQFF. Written as DNA, the CDR3 is TGCAGTGCCCCGGGGCAGGAGAATTACAATGAGCAGTTCTTC.

The chain recombines TRBV5-1 with TRBJ2-3, with TRBD2 matching over 11 bases. Germline CDR1 SGHRS, CDR2 YFSETQ. CDR3 length: 16 residues. The junction had 5 bases not matched to a gene; V was cut back by 0 bases and J by 5 bases. CDR3 amino acids: CASSLVLAGEGDTQYF. In DNA form, the CDR3 reads TGCGCCAGCAGCTTGGTACTAGCGGGAGAAGGAGATACGCAGTATTTT.

The chain combines TRBV10-3 with TRBJ2-2, with 7 positions matching TRBD1. V shed 3 bases and J 1 base; nucleotides not matched to a gene: 5. Germline CDR1 and CDR2: ENHRY and SYGVKD. The CDR3 is made up of 16 amino acids. CDR3 DNA sequence: TGTGCCATCAGTGAAATCTGGACAGGGAACACCGGGGAGCTGTTTTTT. This sequence encodes CAISEIWTGNTGELFF.

This chain links TRBV6-2 or TRBV6-3 with TRBJ2-3; 8 bases line up with TRBD2. The CDR3 contains 16 residues. Germline CDR1 is MNHEY and CDR2 is SVGEGT. The V segment lost 5 bases and the J segment 4 bases; nucleotides outside the gene matches: 11. Here the CDR3 reads CASSTRSAGAADTQYF. CDR3 sequence (DNA): TGTGCCAGCAGTACTCGTTCAGCGGGGGCGGCAGATACGCAGTATTTT.

V and J are TRBV7-3 and TRBJ2-1; 7 bases are a match to TRBD2. CDR1 is SGHTA and CDR2 is FQGTGA in the germline V gene. Trimming took 5 bases from V and 4 from J; bases not matched to a gene: 11. CDR3 size: 16 residues. The CDR3: CASSPLGSGLYNEQFF. The DNA of the CDR3 is TGTGCCAGCAGCCCCCTAGGTAGCGGGCTATACAATGAGCAGTTCTTC.

V is TRBV28 and J is TRBJ1-2; possibly TRBD1 for D (6 bases). The germline V gene encodes CDR1 MDHEN and CDR2 SYDVKM. V was shortened by 6 bases and J by 2 bases, with 16 bases between the two germline ends. The CDR3 extends over 15 amino acids. As DNA, the CDR3 is TGTGCCAGCAGGGACAGTTTAAGCGAGAACTATGGCTACACCTTC. Protein: CASRDSLSENYGYTF.

This clonotype was picked up one time. The chain couples TRBV28 to TRBJ2-1, with a tentative D call TRBD1 (5 bases). This CDR3 has 16 amino acids. V was trimmed by 3 bases and J by 2 bases, leaving 14 bases between them. Germline V lookup: CDR1 MDHEN, CDR2 SYDVKM. The CDR3 DNA reads as TGTGCCAGCAGTTTCCAAGGGGTAGGCGCCTACAATGAGCAGTTCTTC. Translated, it gives CASSFQGVGAYNEQFF.

J is TRBJ1-1 and V is TRBV3-1; the D is unclear. Germline V gene sequence: CDR1 LGHDT, CDR2 YNNKEL (reference sequence). This CDR3 is built from 12 residues. Trimming shortened V by 1 base and J by 6 bases, and 6 bases separated the two germline ends. In DNA form, the CDR3 reads TGTGCCAGCAGCCAAGTCGGGGCTGAAGCTTTCTTT. This encodes CASSQVGAEAFF.

V is TRBV5-5 and J is TRBJ1-1; D call uncertain. Trimming took 0 bases from V and 4 from J, leaving 13 bases between them. CDR1 and CDR2 (germline): SGHKS, YYEKEE (reference sequence). CDR3 length equals 15 residues. The CDR3 reads CASSLAQRVGTEAFF. In nucleotides, the CDR3 is TGTGCCAGCAGCTTGGCCCAGAGGGTCGGCACTGAAGCTTTCTTT. Full variable domain (outside the CDR3, taken from reference TRBV5-5 and TRBJ1-1): DAGVTQSPTHLIKTRGQQVTLRCSPISGHKSVSWYQQVLGQGPQFIFQYYEKEERGRGNFPDRFSARQFPNYSSELNVNALLLGDSALYLCASSLAQRVGTEAFFGQGTRLTVV.